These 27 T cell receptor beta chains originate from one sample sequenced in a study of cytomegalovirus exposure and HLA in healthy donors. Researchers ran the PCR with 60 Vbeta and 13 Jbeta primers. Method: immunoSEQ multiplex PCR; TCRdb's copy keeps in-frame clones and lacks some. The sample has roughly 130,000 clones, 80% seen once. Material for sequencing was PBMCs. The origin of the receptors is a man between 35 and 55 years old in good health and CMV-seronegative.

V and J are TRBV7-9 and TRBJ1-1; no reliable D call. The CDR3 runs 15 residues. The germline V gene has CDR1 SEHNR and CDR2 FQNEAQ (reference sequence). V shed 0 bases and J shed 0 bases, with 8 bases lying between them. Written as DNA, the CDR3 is TGTGCCAGCAGCTTAGCGGGCGTATTGAACACTGAAGCTTTCTTT. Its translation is CASSLAGVLNTEAFF.

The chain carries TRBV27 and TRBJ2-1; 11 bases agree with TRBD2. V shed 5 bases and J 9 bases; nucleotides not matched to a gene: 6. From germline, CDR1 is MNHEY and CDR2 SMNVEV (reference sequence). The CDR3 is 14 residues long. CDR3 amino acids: CASSPGLAGVEQFF. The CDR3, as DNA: TGTGCCAGCAGTCCCGGACTAGCGGGTGTTGAGCAGTTCTTC.

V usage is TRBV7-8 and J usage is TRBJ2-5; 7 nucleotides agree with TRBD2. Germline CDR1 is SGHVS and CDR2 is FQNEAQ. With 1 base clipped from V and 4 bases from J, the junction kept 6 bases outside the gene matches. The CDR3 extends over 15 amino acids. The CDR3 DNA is TGTGCCAGCAGCTTAGTCGGCGGGAGAGGAGAGACCCAGTACTTC. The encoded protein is CASSLVGGRGETQYF.

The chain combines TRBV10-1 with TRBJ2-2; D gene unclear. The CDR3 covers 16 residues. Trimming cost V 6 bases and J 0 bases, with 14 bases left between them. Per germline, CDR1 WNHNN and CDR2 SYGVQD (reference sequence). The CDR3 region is CASSESVTTNTGELFF. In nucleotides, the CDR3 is TGCGCCAGCAGCGAATCGGTCACCACGAACACCGGGGAGCTGTTTTTT.

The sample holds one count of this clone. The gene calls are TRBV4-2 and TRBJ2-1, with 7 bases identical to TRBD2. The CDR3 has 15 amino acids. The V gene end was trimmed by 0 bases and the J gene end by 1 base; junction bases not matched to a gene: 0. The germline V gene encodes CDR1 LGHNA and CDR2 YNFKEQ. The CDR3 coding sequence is TGTGCCAGCAGCCAAGACGGGGGGTCCTACAATGAGCAGTTCTTC. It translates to CASSQDGGSYNEQFF.

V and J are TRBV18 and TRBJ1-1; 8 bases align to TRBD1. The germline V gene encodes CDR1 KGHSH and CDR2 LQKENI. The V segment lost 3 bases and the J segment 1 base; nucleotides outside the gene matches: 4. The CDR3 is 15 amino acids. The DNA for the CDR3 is TGTGCCAGCTCACCTCAGACAGGGGCGAACACTGAAGCTTTCTTT. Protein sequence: CASSPQTGANTEAFF.

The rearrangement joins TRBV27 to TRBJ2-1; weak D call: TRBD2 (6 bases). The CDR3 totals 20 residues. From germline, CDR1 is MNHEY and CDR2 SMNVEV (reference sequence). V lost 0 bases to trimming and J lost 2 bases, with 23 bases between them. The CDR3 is CASSLSRQGGPPDPYNEQFF. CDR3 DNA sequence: TGTGCCAGCAGTTTATCAAGGCAGGGAGGACCCCCCGACCCCTACAATGAGCAGTTCTTC.

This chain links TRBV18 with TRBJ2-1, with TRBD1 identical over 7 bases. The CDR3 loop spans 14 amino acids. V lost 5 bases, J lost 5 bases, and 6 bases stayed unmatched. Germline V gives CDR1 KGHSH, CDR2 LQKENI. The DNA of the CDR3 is TGTGCCAGCTCATCCGGGACAGACCACAATGAGCAGTTCTTC. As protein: CASSSGTDHNEQFF.

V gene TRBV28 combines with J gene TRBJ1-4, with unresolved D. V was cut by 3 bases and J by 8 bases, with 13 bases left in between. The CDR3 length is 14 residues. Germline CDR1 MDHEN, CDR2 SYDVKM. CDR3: CASSFRGLEEKLFF. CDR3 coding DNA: TGTGCCAGCAGTTTTCGAGGACTGGAAGAAAAACTGTTTTTT. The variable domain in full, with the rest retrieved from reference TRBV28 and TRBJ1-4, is DVKVTQSSRYLVKRTGEKVFLECVQDMDHENMFWYRQDPGLGLRLIYFSYDVKMKEKGDIPEGYSVSREKKERFSLILESASTNQTSMYLCASSFRGLEEKLFFGSGTQLSVL.

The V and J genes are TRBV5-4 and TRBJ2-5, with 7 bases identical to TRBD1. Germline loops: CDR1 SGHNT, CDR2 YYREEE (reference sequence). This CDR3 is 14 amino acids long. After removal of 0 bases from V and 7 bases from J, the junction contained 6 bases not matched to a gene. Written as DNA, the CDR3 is TGTGCCAGCAGCTTGGGACAGGGATACGGGACCCAGTACTTC. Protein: CASSLGQGYGTQYF.

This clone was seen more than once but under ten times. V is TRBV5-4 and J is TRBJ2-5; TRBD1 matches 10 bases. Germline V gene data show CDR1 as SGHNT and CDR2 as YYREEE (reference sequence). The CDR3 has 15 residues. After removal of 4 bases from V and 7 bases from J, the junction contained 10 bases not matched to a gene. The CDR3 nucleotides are TGTGCCAGCAGCCCCCCGGGACAGGGGCTCGGGACCCAGTACTTC. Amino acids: CASSPPGQGLGTQYF.

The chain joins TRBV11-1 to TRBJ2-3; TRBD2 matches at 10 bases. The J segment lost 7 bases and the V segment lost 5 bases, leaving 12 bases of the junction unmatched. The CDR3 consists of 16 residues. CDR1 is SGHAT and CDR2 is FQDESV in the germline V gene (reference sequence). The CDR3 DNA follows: TGTGCCAGCAGCCGACCCGGAATAGCGGGGGGACATACGCAGTATTTT. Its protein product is CASSRPGIAGGHTQYF.

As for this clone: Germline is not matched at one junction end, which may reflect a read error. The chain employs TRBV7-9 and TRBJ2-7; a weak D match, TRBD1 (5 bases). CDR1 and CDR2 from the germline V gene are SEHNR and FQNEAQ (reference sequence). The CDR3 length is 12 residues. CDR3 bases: TGTTCCAGCAGCCCTGGACACTACGAGCAGTACTTC. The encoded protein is CSSSPGHYEQYF.

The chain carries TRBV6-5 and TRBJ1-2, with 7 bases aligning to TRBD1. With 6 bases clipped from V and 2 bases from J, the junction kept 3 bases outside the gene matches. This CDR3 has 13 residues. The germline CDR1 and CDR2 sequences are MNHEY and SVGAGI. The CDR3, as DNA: TGTGCCAGCAGGGGGACAGTCAACTATGGCTACACCTTC. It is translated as CASRGTVNYGYTF.

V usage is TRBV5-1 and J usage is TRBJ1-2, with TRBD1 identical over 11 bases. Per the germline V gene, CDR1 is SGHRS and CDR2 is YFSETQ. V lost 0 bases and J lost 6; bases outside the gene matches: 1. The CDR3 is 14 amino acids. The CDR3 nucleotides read TGCGCCAGCAGCTTGGGGACAGGGGGCGATGGCTACACCTTC. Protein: CASSLGTGGDGYTF. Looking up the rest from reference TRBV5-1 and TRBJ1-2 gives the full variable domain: KAGVTQTPRYLIKTRGQQVTLSCSPISGHRSVSWYQQTPGQGLQFLFEYFSETQRNKGNFPGRFSGRQFSNSRSEMNVSTLELGDSALYLCASSLGTGGDGYTFGSGTRLTVV.

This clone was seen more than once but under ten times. The CDR3 coding sequence is TGCGCCAGCAGCCAAGATCGGGACAGGGAATATGGCTACACCTTC. Protein product: CASSQDRDREYGYTF. The gene calls are TRBV4-1 and TRBJ1-2, with 9 bases aligning to TRBD1. The CDR3 runs 15 residues. With 0 bases clipped from V and 5 bases from J, the junction kept 4 bases outside the gene matches. Germline CDR1 and CDR2: MGHRA and YSYEKL.

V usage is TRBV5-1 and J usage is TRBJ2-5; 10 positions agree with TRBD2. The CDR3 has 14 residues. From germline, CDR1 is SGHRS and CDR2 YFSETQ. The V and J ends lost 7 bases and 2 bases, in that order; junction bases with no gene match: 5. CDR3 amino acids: CASRTSGTQETQYF. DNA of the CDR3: TGCGCCAGCCGTACTAGCGGGACTCAAGAGACCCAGTACTTC.

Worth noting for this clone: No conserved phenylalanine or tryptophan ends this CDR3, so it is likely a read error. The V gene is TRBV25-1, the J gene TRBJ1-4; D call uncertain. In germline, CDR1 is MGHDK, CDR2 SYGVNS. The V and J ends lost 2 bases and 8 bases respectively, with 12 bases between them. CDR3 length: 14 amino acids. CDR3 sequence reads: CASSEGGVGEKLFV. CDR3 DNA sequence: TGTGCCAGCAGTGAAGGTGGGGTGGGAGAAAAACTGTTTGTT.

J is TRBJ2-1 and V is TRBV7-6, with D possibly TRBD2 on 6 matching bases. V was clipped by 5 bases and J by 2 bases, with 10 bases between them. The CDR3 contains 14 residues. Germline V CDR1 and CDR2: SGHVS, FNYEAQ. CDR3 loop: CASSNSGPYNEQFF. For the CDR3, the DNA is TGTGCCAGCAGCAATAGCGGCCCCTACAATGAGCAGTTCTTC.

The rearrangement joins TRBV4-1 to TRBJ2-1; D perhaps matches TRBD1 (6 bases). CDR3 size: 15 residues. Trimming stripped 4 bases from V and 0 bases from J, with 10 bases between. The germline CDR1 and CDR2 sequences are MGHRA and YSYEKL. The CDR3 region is CASSPQGSSYNEQFF. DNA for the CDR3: TGCGCCAGCAGCCCTCAGGGGAGCTCCTACAATGAGCAGTTCTTC.

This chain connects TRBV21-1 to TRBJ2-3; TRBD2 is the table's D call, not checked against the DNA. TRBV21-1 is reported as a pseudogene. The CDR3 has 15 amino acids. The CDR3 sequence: CASRPLAGGADTQYF. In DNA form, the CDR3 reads TGTGCCAGCAGGCCTTTAGCGGGAGGAGCAGATACGCAGTATTTT.

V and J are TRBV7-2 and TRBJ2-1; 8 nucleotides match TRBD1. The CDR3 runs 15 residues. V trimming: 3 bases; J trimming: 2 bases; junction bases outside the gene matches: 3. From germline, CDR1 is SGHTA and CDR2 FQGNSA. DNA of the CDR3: TGTGCCAGCAGCTTGGACAGGGTACCCTACAATGAGCAGTTCTTC. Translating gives CASSLDRVPYNEQFF. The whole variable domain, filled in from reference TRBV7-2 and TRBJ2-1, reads GAGVSQSPSNKVTEKGKDVELRCDPISGHTALYWYRQSLGQGLEFLIYFQGNSAPDKSGLPSDRFSAERTGGSVSTLTIQRTQQEDSAVYLCASSLDRVPYNEQFFGPGTRLTVL.

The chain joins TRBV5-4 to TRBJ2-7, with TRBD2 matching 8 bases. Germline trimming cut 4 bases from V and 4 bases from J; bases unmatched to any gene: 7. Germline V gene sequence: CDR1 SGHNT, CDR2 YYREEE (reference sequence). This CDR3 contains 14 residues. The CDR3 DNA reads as TGTGCCAGCAGCAGCGGGGGTTCGAAGTACGAGCAGTACTTC. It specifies CASSSGGSKYEQYF.

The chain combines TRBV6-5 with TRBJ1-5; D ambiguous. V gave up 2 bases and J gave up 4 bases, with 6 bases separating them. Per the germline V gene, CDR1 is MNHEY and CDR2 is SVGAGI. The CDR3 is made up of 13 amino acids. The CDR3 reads CASSYGWNQPQHF. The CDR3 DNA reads TGTGCCAGCAGTTACGGCTGGAATCAGCCCCAGCATTTT.

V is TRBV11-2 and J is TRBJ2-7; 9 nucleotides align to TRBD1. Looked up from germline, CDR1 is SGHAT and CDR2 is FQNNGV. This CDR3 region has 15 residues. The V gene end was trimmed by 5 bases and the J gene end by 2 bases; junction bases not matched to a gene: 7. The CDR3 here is CASSLTGTGPYEQYF. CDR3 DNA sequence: TGTGCCAGCAGCCTCACCGGGACAGGGCCCTACGAGCAGTACTTC.

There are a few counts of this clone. CDR3 nucleotides: TGTGCCAGCAGTTCATCCAGGAACACTGAAGCTTTCTTT. Residues: CASSSSRNTEAFF. The chain is built from TRBV6-5 and TRBJ1-1; D gene uncertain. Trimming took off 4 bases at V and 1 base at J, with 7 bases between the two ends. Germline CDR1 is MNHEY and CDR2 is SVGAGI. The CDR3 extends over 13 amino acids.

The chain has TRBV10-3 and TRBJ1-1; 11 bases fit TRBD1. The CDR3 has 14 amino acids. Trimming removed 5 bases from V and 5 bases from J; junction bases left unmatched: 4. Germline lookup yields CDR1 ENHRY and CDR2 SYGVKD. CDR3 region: CAISKGTGGTEAFF. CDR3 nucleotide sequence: TGTGCCATCAGTAAGGGGACAGGGGGTACTGAAGCTTTCTTT.